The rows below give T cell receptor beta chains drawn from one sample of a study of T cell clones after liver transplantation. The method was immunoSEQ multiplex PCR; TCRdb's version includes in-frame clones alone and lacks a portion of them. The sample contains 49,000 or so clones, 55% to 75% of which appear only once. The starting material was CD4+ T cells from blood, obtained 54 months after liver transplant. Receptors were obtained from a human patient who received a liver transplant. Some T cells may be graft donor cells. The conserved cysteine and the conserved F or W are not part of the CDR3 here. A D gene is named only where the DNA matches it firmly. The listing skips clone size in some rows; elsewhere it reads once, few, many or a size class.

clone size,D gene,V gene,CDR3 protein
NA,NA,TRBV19,ASSMGSSYNEQF
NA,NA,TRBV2,ASSEGDGHEQY
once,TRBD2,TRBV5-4,ASSLGGGSSYNEQF
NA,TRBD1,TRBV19,ASSATGNQPQH
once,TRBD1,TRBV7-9,ASSPTGDYGYT
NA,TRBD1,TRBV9,ASNPRGGMTGELF
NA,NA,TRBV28,ASSIIHQDTLGNYNSPLH
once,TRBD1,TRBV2,ASSLLGEGAGGYT
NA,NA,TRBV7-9,ASSSYTDTQY
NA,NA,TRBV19,ASHSGGGPRQPQH
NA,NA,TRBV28,ASLQLQGGRETQY
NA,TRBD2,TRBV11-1,ASSFLAVFNEQF
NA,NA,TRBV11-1,ASSSTKLVPGELF
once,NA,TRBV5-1,ASSLDGADTEAF
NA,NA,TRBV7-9,ASSYRGGQF
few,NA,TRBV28,ASSLRRFGKRGYT
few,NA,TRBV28,ASSSSGADEKLF
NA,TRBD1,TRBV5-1,ASSLTGDPYEQY
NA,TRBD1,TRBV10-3,AIRRQGATGELF
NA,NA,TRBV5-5,ASSFRGTEAF
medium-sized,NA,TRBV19,AVGQDLQPQH
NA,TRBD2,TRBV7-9,ASSLDLAGRGETQY
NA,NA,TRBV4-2,ASSQEVRQGGQPQH
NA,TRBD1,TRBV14,ASSQNRGPYGYT
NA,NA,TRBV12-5,ASGTVGQPQH
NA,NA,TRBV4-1,ASSRYGGELF
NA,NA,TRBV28,ASRGTETQY
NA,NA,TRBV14,ASSPRLGDTGELF
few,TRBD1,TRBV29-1,SVMTGGLGTEAF
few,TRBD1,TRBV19,ASSSTGDTEAF
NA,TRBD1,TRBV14,ASSQRTGDLRETQY
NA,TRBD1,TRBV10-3,ATGTGSLETQY
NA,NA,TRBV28,ASSFTLRTTGELF
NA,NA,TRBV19,ASSIPGLNYGYT
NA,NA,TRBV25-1,ASSRGAKNIQY